This T cell receptor (beta chain) was profiled in a study of cytomegalovirus exposure and HLA in healthy donors. Background on the study: A later analysis reported the 120 validation repertoires used the same platform as the 550 to 700 first-cohort repertoires. General observations from the study: The TCR clusters that emerged in the first cohort tended, a later analysis found, to co-occur in the 120 or so validation repertoires. Researchers catalogued approximately 160 TCR beta chains as cytomegalovirus-associated.

Clones were read by immunoSEQ multiplex PCR, and TCRdb kept only the in-frame ones, dropping some. The repertoire includes more than 60,000 clones, roughly 95% of them detected once, and 4.5% sits in the top ten. V gave up 6 bases and J gave up 0 bases, with 11 bases separating them. This CDR3 has 14 amino acids. The germline gives CDR1 MDHEN, CDR2 SYDVKM. To note about this clone: Antigen: not known.

The source of this sequence is a young woman in good health and CMV-seropositive. This rearrangement joins TRBV28 to TRBJ1-1; TRBD1 might be the D (6 bases). Sequencing was carried out using PBMCs. Written as DNA, the CDR3 is TGTGCCAGCAGGATACAGGGACTGAACACTGAAGCTTTCTTT. Amino acid sequence: CASRIQGLNTEAFF. The variable domain in full, completed from reference TRBV28 and TRBJ1-1, reads DVKVTQSSRYLVKRTGEKVFLECVQDMDHENMFWYRQDPGLGLRLIYFSYDVKMKEKGDIPEGYSVSREKKERFSLILESASTNQTSMYLCASRIQGLNTEAFFGQGTRLTVV.